The 30 T cell receptor beta chains below were found in one sample sequenced in a study of OX40 agonist ivuxolimab in advanced cancers. Sequencing was performed with immunoSEQ multiplex PCR; in TCRdb, only in-frame clones are kept and a portion is missing. Of approximately 120,000 clones listed, under 95% are singletons. This specimen was CD4+ or CD8+ T cells sorted from blood, taken in a trial of the OX40 agonist ivuxolimab. The receptor source for this set is an adult with an advanced solid tumor such as melanoma, head and neck, liver or kidney cancer.

This rearrangement joins TRBV19 to TRBJ1-6; no firm D call. The CDR3 consists of 13 residues. CDR1 and CDR2 (germline): LNHDA, SQIVND (reference sequence). The V and J ends lost 2 bases and 6 bases respectively, with 5 bases between them. CDR3 region: CASSIQSNSPLHF. CDR3 DNA sequence: TGTGCCAGTAGTATACAGTCTAATTCACCCCTCCACTTT.

The chain joins TRBV7-9 to TRBJ1-2; D is uncertain. CDR1 SEHNR and CDR2 FQNEAQ come from the germline V gene (reference sequence). The CDR3 contains 13 residues. The CDR3 DNA is TGTGCTTCGGGGTCGGGGATTAACTATGGCTACACCTTC. Encoded protein: CASGSGINYGYTF.

J is TRBJ2-1 and V is TRBV2; 15 nucleotides line up with TRBD2. The CDR3 covers 22 residues. Germline V gene data show CDR1 as SNHLY and CDR2 as FYNNEI. After removal of 1 base from V and 2 bases from J, the junction contained 15 bases not matched to a gene. The CDR3 here is CASSEVADFWTSGRDTYNEQFF. The CDR3 DNA follows: TGTGCCAGCAGTGAAGTGGCTGACTTTTGGACTAGCGGGAGGGACACCTACAATGAGCAGTTCTTC.

V is TRBV5-1 and J is TRBJ2-7; 13 bases fit TRBD2. This CDR3 is 15 amino acids long. CDR1 SGHRS and CDR2 YFSETQ come from the germline V gene. With 5 bases clipped from V and 2 bases from J, the junction kept 4 bases outside the gene matches. The CDR3 sequence: CASRIGTSGTYEQYF. DNA for the CDR3: TGCGCCAGCAGGATCGGGACTAGCGGGACCTACGAGCAGTACTTC.

V usage is TRBV28 and J usage is TRBJ2-7, with D uncertain. Germline V gives CDR1 MDHEN, CDR2 SYDVKM. The CDR3 runs 11 residues. The V and J ends lost 3 bases and 6 bases respectively, with 6 bases between them. This CDR3 is CASSFNFEQYF. CDR3 in DNA: TGTGCCAGCAGTTTCAACTTCGAGCAGTACTTC. The complete variable domain, with remaining parts taken from reference TRBV28 and TRBJ2-7, reads DVKVTQSSRYLVKRTGEKVFLECVQDMDHENMFWYRQDPGLGLRLIYFSYDVKMKEKGDIPEGYSVSREKKERFSLILESASTNQTSMYLCASSFNFEQYFGPGTRLTVT.

V is TRBV27 and J is TRBJ1-2, with 9 bases identical to TRBD1. This CDR3 region has 20 residues. Trimming cost V 7 bases and J 2 bases; bases outside gene matches: 23. Germline V gives CDR1 MNHEY, CDR2 SMNVEV (reference sequence). CDR3 sequence (DNA): TGTGCCAGCACTCTCCACGGGAGGATGGCGGGACAGGGACCAAACTATGGCTACACCTTC. Amino acid sequence: CASTLHGRMAGQGPNYGYTF.

The chain has TRBV6-1 and TRBJ2-2, with no clear D. Germline V lookup: CDR1 MNHNS, CDR2 SASEGT. V shed 7 bases and J shed 0 bases, with 6 bases lying between them. The length of the CDR3 is 13 residues. The CDR3 coding sequence is TGTGCCAGCATGGTGGCGAACACCGGGGAGCTGTTTTTT. As protein: CASMVANTGELFF.

This chain joins TRBV9 and TRBJ2-7; TRBD2 aligns across 9 bases. This CDR3 is built from 14 residues. V shed 3 bases, J shed 2 bases, and the junction held 3 bases outside the gene matches. Germline V gene lookup returns CDR1 SGDLS and CDR2 YYNGEE. Written as DNA, the CDR3 is TGTGCCAGCAGCGCGACTAGCGGAACCTACGAGCAGTACTTC. Translated, it gives CASSATSGTYEQYF.

The chain joins TRBV28 to TRBJ1-4, with TRBD1 as a possible D gene (5 bases). The germline gives CDR1 MDHEN, CDR2 SYDVKM. V lost 2 bases and J 6 bases, leaving 16 bases between the germline ends. This CDR3 contains 16 residues. The CDR3 loop reads CASSLRGTALDEKLFF. The DNA of the CDR3 is TGTGCCAGCAGTTTACGTGGGACGGCCTTGGATGAAAAACTGTTTTTT. The full variable domain, in which reference TRBV28 and TRBJ1-4 provide the parts outside the CDR3, is DVKVTQSSRYLVKRTGEKVFLECVQDMDHENMFWYRQDPGLGLRLIYFSYDVKMKEKGDIPEGYSVSREKKERFSLILESASTNQTSMYLCASSLRGTALDEKLFFGSGTQLSVL.

This rearrangement joins TRBV10-2 to TRBJ2-5; a weak D match, TRBD2 (6 bases). Germline V gene lookup returns CDR1 WSHSY and CDR2 SAAADI. The CDR3 extends over 14 amino acids. The V end was cut by 4 bases, the J end by 2 bases, with 11 bases between. Written as DNA, the CDR3 is TGCGCCAGCAGTGGAGCGAGCGGGCAAGAGACCCAGTACTTC. Translated: CASSGASGQETQYF.

The V gene is TRBV6-4, the J gene TRBJ2-3; unclear D gene. The germline V gene has CDR1 MRHNA and CDR2 SNTAGT. This CDR3 is built from 16 residues. The V end lost 3 bases, the J end lost 3 bases, and 16 bases lay between the germline ends. In nucleotides, the CDR3 is TGTGCCAGCAGTGAAAACGGAGTAATGGGGACAGATACGCAGTATTTT. It yields the protein CASSENGVMGTDTQYF.

The V and J genes are TRBV18 and TRBJ2-5; the D gene is possibly TRBD1 (5 bases). The CDR3 loop spans 15 amino acids. Germline CDR1 and CDR2: KGHSH and LQKENI. Trimming stripped 1 base from V and 3 bases from J, with 12 bases between. DNA for the CDR3: TGTGCCAGCTCACCACGGAAACAGGCGGAAGAGACCCAGTACTTC. Translated, it gives CASSPRKQAEETQYF.

The V and J genes are TRBV5-4 and TRBJ1-4, with 9 bases fitting TRBD1. V lost 5 bases, J lost 4 bases, and 6 bases stayed unmatched. Per germline, CDR1 SGHNT and CDR2 YYREEE (reference sequence). The CDR3 length is 15 residues. CDR3 coding DNA: TGTGCCAGCAGTTTAACAGGGGGCGATAATGAAAAACTGTTTTTT. This gives the protein CASSLTGGDNEKLFF.

CDR3 sequence: CASSLRAGSYNEQFF. Written as DNA, the CDR3 is TGTGCCAGCAGCTTAAGAGCAGGCTCCTACAATGAGCAGTTCTTC. The J gene is TRBJ2-1, the V gene TRBV11-3; no clear D. V was cut by 2 bases and J by 0 bases, with 8 bases left in between. From germline, CDR1 is SGHNT and CDR2 YENEEA. The CDR3 extends over 15 amino acids. Supplemented by reference TRBV11-3 and TRBJ2-1, the full variable domain reads EAGVVQSPRYKIIEKKQPVAFWCNPISGHNTLYWYLQNLGQGPELLIRYENEEAVDDSQLPKDRFSAERLKGVDSTLKIQPAELGDSAVYLCASSLRAGSYNEQFFGPGTRLTVL.

This sequence joins TRBV5-1 and TRBJ1-1; D may be TRBD1 (5 bases). In germline, CDR1 is SGHRS, CDR2 YFSETQ. The ends were cut back, 3 bases at V and 3 bases at J, with 12 bases in the middle. This CDR3 has 14 residues. As DNA, the CDR3 is TGCGCCAGCAGCTCGGTACAGGCGGACACTGAAGCTTTCTTT. As protein: CASSSVQADTEAFF.

V gene TRBV19 combines with J gene TRBJ1-1, with D maybe TRBD1 (5 bases). Germline V gene lookup returns CDR1 LNHDA and CDR2 SQIVND (reference sequence). The length of the CDR3 is 15 residues. The ends were cut back, 4 bases at V and 4 bases at J, with 16 bases in the middle. CDR3 in DNA: TGTGCCAGTAGTACCCCCCCGGGGGTCCCCACTGAAGCTTTCTTT. This gives the protein CASSTPPGVPTEAFF.

CDR3 amino acids: CASSAMTGTNTEAFF. DNA for the CDR3: TGTGCCAGCAGTGCCATGACAGGGACGAACACTGAAGCTTTCTTT. The chain joins TRBV6-1 to TRBJ1-1; 7 nucleotides align to TRBD1. The CDR3 loop spans 15 amino acids. Germline loops: CDR1 MNHNS, CDR2 SASEGT. Trimming removed 4 bases from V and 1 base from J; junction bases left unmatched: 6.

This sequence joins TRBV11-2 and TRBJ2-1; 9 bases align to TRBD2. The V gene end was trimmed by 10 bases and the J gene end by 2 bases; junction bases not matched to a gene: 6. The CDR3 spans 14 residues. From germline, CDR1 is SGHAT and CDR2 FQNNGV. The CDR3 spells CATKTSGAYNEQFF. The CDR3 coding sequence is TGTGCCACCAAGACTAGCGGAGCCTACAATGAGCAGTTCTTC. Full variable domain (remainder filled in from reference TRBV11-2 and TRBJ2-1): EAGVAQSPRYKIIEKRQSVAFWCNPISGHATLYWYQQILGQGPKLLIQFQNNGVVDDSQLPKDRFSAERLKGVDSTLKIQPAKLEDSAVYLCATKTSGAYNEQFFGPGTRLTVL.

This clone showed up just a few times. The chain joins TRBV18 to TRBJ2-7; a weak D match, TRBD2 (7 bases). CDR1 and CDR2 (germline): KGHSH, LQKENI. The CDR3 runs to 15 residues. Trimming took 0 bases from V and 5 from J, leaving 14 bases between them. CDR3 residues: CASSPPTGGADEQYF. The CDR3 DNA follows: TGTGCCAGCTCACCACCGACGGGGGGCGCGGACGAGCAGTACTTC. The full variable domain, with the rest looked up from reference TRBV18 and TRBJ2-7, is NAGVMQNPRHLVRRRGQEARLRCSPMKGHSHVYWYRQLPEEGLKFMVYLQKENIIDESGMPKERFSAEFPKEGPSILRIQQVVRGDSAAYFCASSPPTGGADEQYFGPGTRLTVT.

In DNA form, the CDR3 reads TGTGCCAGCAGTGACCCGGGGAATGAGCAGTTCTTC. Its protein product is CASSDPGNEQFF. This chain links TRBV6-1 with TRBJ2-1; TRBD2 is a possible D gene (5 bases). The CDR3 runs to 12 residues. The ends were cut back, 3 bases at V and 7 bases at J, with 7 bases in the middle. Germline V lookup: CDR1 MNHNS, CDR2 SASEGT.

The rearrangement joins TRBV9 to TRBJ1-1; D unresolved. The CDR3 contains 13 residues. CDR1 is SGDLS, CDR2 YYNGEE, per germline. V was shortened by 0 bases and J by 1 base, with 4 bases between the two germline ends. This chain's CDR3 is CASSVARNTEAFF. The CDR3 DNA reads as TGTGCCAGCAGCGTAGCCCGGAACACTGAAGCTTTCTTT.

The CDR3 spells CAILGGGRGYTF. The CDR3 nucleotides are TGTGCCATCCTTGGGGGGGGGCGAGGCTACACCTTC. The V gene is TRBV28, the J gene TRBJ1-2; possible D gene TRBD1, 6 bases. The ends were cut back, 10 bases at V and 8 bases at J, with 17 bases in the middle. This CDR3 has 12 amino acids. Germline values: CDR1 MDHEN, CDR2 SYDVKM.

The chain has TRBV11-3 and TRBJ2-5, with TRBD2 matching 13 bases. The ends lost 3 bases at V and 5 bases at J; junction bases unmatched: 12. Looked up from germline, CDR1 is SGHNT and CDR2 is YENEEA. This CDR3 is 18 amino acids long. The CDR3 DNA sequence: TGTGCCAGCAGCTTTGGCAGGACTAGCGGGAGTCCGAAGGAGACCCAGTACTTC. As protein: CASSFGRTSGSPKETQYF.

Written as DNA, the CDR3 is TGTGCCAGCAGCGTTGACAGGGTGGATGAGCAGTTCTTC. Amino acids: CASSVDRVDEQFF. V and J are TRBV5-4 and TRBJ2-1; TRBD1 agrees at 7 bases. The J segment lost 8 bases and the V segment lost 4 bases, leaving 6 bases of the junction unmatched. This CDR3 contains 13 residues. CDR1 and CDR2 from the germline V gene are SGHNT and YYREEE (reference sequence).

The chain couples TRBV29-1 to TRBJ2-4, with D possibly matching TRBD2 (5 bases). This CDR3 contains 15 residues. Trimming removed 3 bases from V and 0 bases from J, with 12 bases in between. The germline V gene has CDR1 SQVTM and CDR2 ANQGSEA. This CDR3 reads CSVEGGRGAKNIQYF. The CDR3 region has the DNA TGCAGCGTTGAGGGCGGGCGAGGAGCCAAAAACATTCAGTACTTC.

The chain couples TRBV7-3 to TRBJ2-1, with 13 bases lining up with TRBD2. Germline V gives CDR1 SGHTA, CDR2 FQGTGA. The CDR3 consists of 15 residues. V shed 0 bases, J shed 8 bases, and the junction held 1 base outside the gene matches. The CDR3 spells CASSLTTSGRDEQFF. The CDR3 DNA follows: TGTGCCAGCAGCTTAACAACTAGCGGGAGGGATGAGCAGTTCTTC.

The rearrangement links TRBV6-5 to TRBJ1-2; no reliable D call. CDR1 and CDR2 from the germline V gene are MNHEY and SVGAGI. V dropped 5 bases and J dropped 0 bases, with 10 bases sitting between them. This CDR3 spans 14 amino acids. This CDR3 is CASSDAAANYGYTF. The DNA of the CDR3 is TGTGCCAGCAGTGATGCTGCGGCTAACTATGGCTACACCTTC.

The rearrangement links TRBV2 to TRBJ2-2, with a tentative D call TRBD1 (5 bases). Germline V gives CDR1 SNHLY, CDR2 FYNNEI. Between the trimmed V and J ends, which lost 5 bases and 4 bases, there was a span of 11 bases. The length of the CDR3 is 14 residues. The CDR3 sequence is CASSQTGVTGELFF. The CDR3 bases are TGTGCCAGCAGTCAAACAGGAGTCACCGGGGAGCTGTTTTTT. Based on the CDR3 plus reference TRBV2 and TRBJ2-2, the full variable domain is EPEVTQTPSHQVTQMGQEVILRCVPISNHLYFYWYRQILGQKVEFLVSFYNNEISEKSEIFDDQFSVERPDGSNFTLKIRSTKLEDSAMYFCASSQTGVTGELFFGEGSRLTVL.

V gene TRBV19 combines with J gene TRBJ1-2; 7 bases map to TRBD1. The CDR3 sequence is 14 residues long. The V and J ends lost 3 bases and 2 bases, in that order; junction bases with no gene match: 3. The germline V gene encodes CDR1 LNHDA and CDR2 SQIVND (reference sequence). Written as DNA, the CDR3 is TGTGCCAGTAGTATGGAGACAGGGAACTATGGCTACACCTTC. Protein sequence: CASSMETGNYGYTF.

This clone has only one observation. The gene calls are TRBV18 and TRBJ1-2; D perhaps matches TRBD1 (5 bases). Germline V gene sequence: CDR1 KGHSH, CDR2 LQKENI. V dropped 3 bases and J dropped 4 bases, with 15 bases sitting between them. CDR3 length equals 15 residues. CDR3 DNA sequence: TGTGCCAGCTCACCGCAAAGGGGCGAGGGCTATGGCTACACCTTC. Translation: CASSPQRGEGYGYTF.